This T cell receptor (beta chain) is from a study of blood T cells in healthy people across ages. The V segment lost 9 bases and the J segment 4 bases; nucleotides outside the gene matches: 9. Germline V gene lookup returns CDR1 KGHDR and CDR2 SFDVKD. The CDR3 has 15 residues. This clonotype was counted between two and nine times. This is likely a read error, given that the CDR3 carries no conserved phenylalanine or tryptophan at its end. Sample-barcoded 5' priming and a J-beta primer mix drove a second PCR of 7 to 11 cycles. TCRdb itself ran the 5' RACE reads through MiXCR, one entry per CDR3 protein. The repertoire holds 600,000 or so distinct CDR3 sequences, with over 20% as singletons.

Sequencing was performed on blood. The chain carries TRBV24-1 and TRBJ1-1; 11 bases align to TRBD1. This sequence originates from a man between 65 and 85 years old in good health. CDR3: CATPWDRGISTEAFL. The CDR3 DNA reads as TGTGCCACCCCCTGGGACAGGGGGATCAGCACTGAAGCTTTCCTT.